This section outlines one T cell receptor (beta chain) sequence together with its context. What it binds is not known. The data belong to a study of T cells expressing NK-cell markers. The wider study: The TCR beta repertoires were obtained from sorted CD3+CD56+NKG2C+, CD3+CD56+NKG2C- and CD3+CD56-NKG2C+ T cells. Findings of the study overall: NKG2C+ dominant clonotype frequencies in five to seven donors were roughly 1.0-7.5% of CD8+ T cells.

Germline CDR1 and CDR2: MNHNS and SASEGT. This CDR3 spans 15 amino acids. TCRdb derives one entry per CDR3 protein from the 5' RACE reads, leaving out DNA. This table holds approximately 460,000 distinct CDR3 sequences. The genes are TRBV6-1 and TRBJ2-3; TCRdb indicates TRBD1, and absent DNA this call remains unverified. Sequencing input: blood T cells: a sorted CD56 or NKG2C T cell subset, CD4+ or CD8+ T cells, or bulk PBMC T cells (not recorded which). The TCR sequence derives from a woman aged 18 to 69 in good health. CDR3 sequence reads: CASSENGRSTDTQYF.